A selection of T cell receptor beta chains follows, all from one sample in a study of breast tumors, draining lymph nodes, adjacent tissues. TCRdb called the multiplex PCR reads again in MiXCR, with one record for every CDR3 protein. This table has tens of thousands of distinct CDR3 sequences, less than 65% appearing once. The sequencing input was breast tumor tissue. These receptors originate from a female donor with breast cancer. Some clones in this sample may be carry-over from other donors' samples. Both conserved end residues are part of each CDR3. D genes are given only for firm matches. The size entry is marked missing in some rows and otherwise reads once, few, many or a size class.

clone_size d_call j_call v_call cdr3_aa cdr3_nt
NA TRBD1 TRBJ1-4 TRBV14 CASSPIVDRGEKLFF TGTGCCAGCAGCCCTATTGTTGACAGGGGAGAAAAACTGTTTTTT
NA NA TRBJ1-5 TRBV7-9 CASSLTDSNQPQHF TGTGCCAGCAGCTTAACAGATAGCAATCAGCCCCAGCATTTT
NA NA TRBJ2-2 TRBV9 CASSAEPTNTGELFF TGTGCCAGCAGCGCAGAACCAACGAACACCGGGGAGCTGTTTTTT
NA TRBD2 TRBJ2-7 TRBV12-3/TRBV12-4 CASSLGLAGGRYEQYF TGTGCCAGCAGTTTAGGGCTAGCGGGAGGGAGGTACGAGCAGTACTTC
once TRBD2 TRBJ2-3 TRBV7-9 CASSTRRSTSGTDTQYF TGTGCCAGCAGCACCAGGAGGTCGACTAGCGGCACAGATACGCAGTATTTT
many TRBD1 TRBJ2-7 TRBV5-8 CASSFKGTGYYEQYF TGTGCCAGCAGCTTCAAGGGGACAGGGTACTACGAGCAGTACTTC
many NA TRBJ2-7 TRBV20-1 CSAAPGSYEQYF TGCAGTGCTGCCCCGGGCAGCTACGAGCAGTACTTC
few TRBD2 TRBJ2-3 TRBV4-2 CASSQENSGGPTDTQYF TGTGCCAGCAGCCAAGAGAATAGCGGGGGGCCCACAGATACGCAGTATTTT
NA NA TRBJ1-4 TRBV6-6 CASSPLRDSRKTQYFVTGEKLFF NA
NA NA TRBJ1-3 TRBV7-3 CASSRLSRSSGNTIYF TGTGCCAGCAGCCGTCTTTCTAGGAGCTCTGGAAACACCATATATTTT
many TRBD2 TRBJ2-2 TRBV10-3 CAITPSREAGELFF TGTGCCATCACCCCGAGTCGGGAGGCCGGGGAGCTGTTTTTT
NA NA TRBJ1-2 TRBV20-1 CSARDPTALGGGYTF TGCAGTGCTAGAGACCCGACCGCCCTGGGGGGTGGCTACACCTTC
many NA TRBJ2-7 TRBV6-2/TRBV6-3 CASRGISALYEQYF TGTGCCAGCAGGGGAATTTCAGCCCTCTACGAGCAGTACTTC
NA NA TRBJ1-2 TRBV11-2 CASSAGQNYGYTF TGTGCCAGCAGCGCAGGACAGAACTATGGCTACACCTTC
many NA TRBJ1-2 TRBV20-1 CSTWSDKGSGYTF TGCAGTACGTGGTCGGACAAGGGCTCTGGCTACACCTTC
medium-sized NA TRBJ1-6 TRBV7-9 CASSSLENSPLHF TGTGCCAGCAGCTCCTTGGAAAATTCACCCCTCCACTTT
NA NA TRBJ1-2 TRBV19 CASSIGEGDSYGYTF TGTGCCAGTAGTATAGGAGAGGGAGACAGCTATGGCTACACCTTC
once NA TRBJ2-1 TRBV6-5 CASGRAGITYNEQFF TGTGCCAGCGGTCGGGCGGGAATTACCTACAATGAGCAGTTCTTC
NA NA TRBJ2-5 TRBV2 CASSEVGETQYF TGTGCCAGCAGTGAAGTGGGAGAGACCCAGTACTTC
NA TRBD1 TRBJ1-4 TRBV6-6 CASIRGQGSEKLFF TGTGCCAGCATTCGGGGACAGGGGAGTGAAAAACTGTTTTTT
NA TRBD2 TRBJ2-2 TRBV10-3 CAISGTSTGELFF TGTGCCATCAGTGGGACTAGCACCGGGGAGCTGTTTTTT
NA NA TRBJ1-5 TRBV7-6 CASSLQGSQPQHF TGTGCCAGCAGCTTACAGGGCAGTCAGCCCCAGCATTTT
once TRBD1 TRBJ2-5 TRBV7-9 CASSFRKGGGETQHF TGTGCCAGCAGCTTTAGGAAAGGGGGCGGAGAGACCCAGCACTTC
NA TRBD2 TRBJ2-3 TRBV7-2 CASSLLPLASGGPTDTQYF TGTGCCAGCAGCTTACTTCCCCTGGCTAGCGGGGGGCCAACAGATACGCAGTATTTT
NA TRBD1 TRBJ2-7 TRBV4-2 CASSQSGGYEQYF TGTGCCAGCAGCCAGTCAGGGGGCTACGAGCAGTACTTC
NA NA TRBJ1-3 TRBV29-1 CSVELSGNTIYF TGCAGCGTTGAGCTCTCTGGAAACACCATATATTTT
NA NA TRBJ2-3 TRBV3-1 CASSQDLADTQYF TGTGCCAGCAGCCAAGATCTCGCAGATACGCAGTATTTT
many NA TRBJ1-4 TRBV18 CASSPPGGRNEKLFF TGTGCCAGCTCACCACCAGGGGGACGAAATGAAAAACTGTTTTTT
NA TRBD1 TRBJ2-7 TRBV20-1 CRAGQGTNYEQYF TGCAGAGCCGGACAGGGGACGAACTACGAGCAGTACTTC
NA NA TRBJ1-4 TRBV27 CASSLTATNEKLFF TGTGCCAGCAGTTTAACCGCAACTAATGAAAAACTGTTTTTT
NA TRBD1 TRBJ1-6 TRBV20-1 CSARGTDRSYNSPLHF TGCAGTGCTAGGGGGACAGATCGCTCCTATAATTCACCCCTCCACTTT
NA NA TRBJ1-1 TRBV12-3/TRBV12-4 CASSSLGTEAFF TGTGCCAGCAGTTCCCTTGGAACTGAAGCTTTCTTT
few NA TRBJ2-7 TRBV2 CASTPGTSYEQYF TGTGCCAGCACCCCGGGTACCTCCTACGAGCAGTACTTC
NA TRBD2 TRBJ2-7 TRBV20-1 CSVRSGGVSPYEQYF TGCAGTGTTCGAAGCGGGGGGGTTTCACCCTACGAGCAGTACTTC
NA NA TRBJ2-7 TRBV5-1 CASSLAGVAYEQYF TGCGCCAGCAGCTTGGCCGGGGTAGCATACGAGCAGTACTTC
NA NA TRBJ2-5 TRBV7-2 CASSLGGGVETQYF TGTGCCAGCAGCTTAGGGGGCGGGGTTGAGACCCAGTACTTC
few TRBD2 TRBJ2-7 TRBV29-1 CSVGNSGDYEQYF TGCAGCGTTGGAAATAGCGGGGACTACGAGCAGTACTTC
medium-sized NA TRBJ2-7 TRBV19 CASSLPTDSYEQYF TGTGCCAGTAGTCTCCCGACGGACTCCTACGAGCAGTACTTC
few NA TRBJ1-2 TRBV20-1 CSASALGGGGYTF TGCAGTGCTAGTGCCCTGGGGGGCGGGGGCTACACCTTC
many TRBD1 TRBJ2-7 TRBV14 CASSQTRPGTGEHEQYF TGTGCCAGCAGCCAAACGCGCCCCGGGACAGGGGAACACGAGCAGTACTTC
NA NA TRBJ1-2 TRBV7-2 CASSLGVGTYGYTF TGTGCCAGCAGCTTAGGCGTCGGCACCTATGGCTACACCTTC
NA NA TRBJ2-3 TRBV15 CATSKASTDTQYF TGTGCCACCAGCAAGGCCTCCACAGATACGCAGTATTTT
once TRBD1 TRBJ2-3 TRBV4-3 CASSQGTGGADTQYF TGCGCCAGCAGCCAAGGGACAGGGGGCGCGGATACGCAGTATTTT
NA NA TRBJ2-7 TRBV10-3 CAISELGFGEQYF TGTGCCATCAGTGAGCTGGGGTTCGGCGAGCAGTACTTC
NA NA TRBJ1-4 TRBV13 CASSLGSSYEQYFVTGEKLFF NA
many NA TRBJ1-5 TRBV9 CASSVDWAQPQHF TGTGCCAGCAGCGTAGACTGGGCTCAGCCCCAGCATTTT
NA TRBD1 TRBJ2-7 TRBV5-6 CASSGDRGYEQYF TGTGCCAGCAGCGGGGACAGGGGCTACGAGCAGTACTTC
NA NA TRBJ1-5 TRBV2 CASSYDASVNQPQHF TGTGCCAGCAGTTACGACGCCAGCGTCAATCAGCCCCAGCATTTT
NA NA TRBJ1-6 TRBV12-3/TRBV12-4 CASSLGLGGMGSPLHF TGTGCCAGCAGTTTAGGCCTAGGGGGGATGGGTTCACCCCTCCACTTT
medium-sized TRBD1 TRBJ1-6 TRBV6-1 CASLRSGTAINSPLHF TGTGCCAGCCTAAGGTCTGGGACAGCAATTAATTCACCCCTCCACTTT
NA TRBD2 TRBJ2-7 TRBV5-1 CASSGGPGSGRAYEQYF TGCGCCAGCAGCGGGGGGCCCGGTAGCGGGAGGGCTTACGAGCAGTACTTC
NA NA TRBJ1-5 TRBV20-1 CSARDRRETDNQPQHF TGCAGTGCTAGAGATCGCAGGGAAACGGACAATCAGCCCCAGCATTTT
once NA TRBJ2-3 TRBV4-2 CASSQDVSTDTQYF TGTGCCAGCAGCCAAGATGTGAGCACAGATACGCAGTATTTT
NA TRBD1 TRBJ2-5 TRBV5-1 CASSLGDRQETQYF TGCGCCAGCAGCTTGGGGGACAGGCAAGAGACCCAGTACTTC
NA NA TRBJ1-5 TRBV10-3 CAISESENQPQHF TGTGCCATCAGTGAGTCTGAGAATCAGCCCCAGCATTTT